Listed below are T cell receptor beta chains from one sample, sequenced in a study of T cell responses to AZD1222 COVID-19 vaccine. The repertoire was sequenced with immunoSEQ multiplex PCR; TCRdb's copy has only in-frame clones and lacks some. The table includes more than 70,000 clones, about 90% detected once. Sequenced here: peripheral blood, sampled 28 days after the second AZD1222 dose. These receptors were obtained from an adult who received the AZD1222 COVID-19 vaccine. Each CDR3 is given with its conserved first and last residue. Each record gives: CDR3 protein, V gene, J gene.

CDR3: CSVADRRNNQPQHF
V: TRBV29-1
J: TRBJ1-5

CDR3: CSVSPQLAEWGNEQFF
V: TRBV29-1
J: TRBJ2-1

CDR3: CASSWGTSGSYEQYF
V: TRBV7-9
J: TRBJ2-7

CDR3: CASSQAYGYTF
V: TRBV3-1/TRBV3-2
J: TRBJ1-2

CDR3: CASSPNRDKANQPQHF
V: TRBV18
J: TRBJ1-5

CDR3: CATSRDDGSSYEQYF
V: TRBV15
J: TRBJ2-7

CDR3: CASSVHRDNEQFF
V: TRBV5-1
J: TRBJ2-1

CDR3: CASSVIPSGTDTQYF
V: TRBV9
J: TRBJ2-3

CDR3: CASSGGQGNYGYTF
V: TRBV2
J: TRBJ1-2

CDR3: CASSLALGGSSYNEQFF
V: TRBV7-6
J: TRBJ2-1

CDR3: CASSLRQGVVYEQYF
V: TRBV7-7
J: TRBJ2-7

CDR3: CASSLDPGTTPLRF
V: TRBV11-2
J: TRBJ2-7

CDR3: CTVWDRFDNEQFF
V: TRBV29-1
J: TRBJ2-1

CDR3: CASSLGGTGDNEQFF
V: TRBV5-4
J: TRBJ2-1

CDR3: CASSQDVGGYGYTF
V: TRBV4-3
J: TRBJ1-2

CDR3: CASSPAGTNSNQPQHF
V: TRBV18
J: TRBJ1-5

CDR3: CASSLLGGADSYEQYF
V: TRBV27
J: TRBJ2-7

CDR3: CASSLAGTGAEPNEQFF
V: TRBV7-2
J: TRBJ2-1

CDR3: CASSETRQGDSNYGYTF
V: TRBV2
J: TRBJ1-2

CDR3: CSVAVRTSGSYNEQFF
V: TRBV29-1
J: TRBJ2-1

CDR3: CATRALVGAGYGYTF
V: TRBV15
J: TRBJ1-2

CDR3: CASSLNRGDEQYF
V: TRBV12-3/TRBV12-4
J: TRBJ2-7

CDR3: CASSYQGDYGYTF
V: TRBV6-2/TRBV6-3
J: TRBJ1-2

CDR3: CASSLGGGGSYNEQFF
V: TRBV6-5
J: TRBJ2-1

CDR3: CSVEDRVLGGFF
V: TRBV29-1
J: TRBJ2-1

CDR3: CASSLSLGQRETQYF
V: TRBV27
J: TRBJ2-5

CDR3: CASKGQGKTEAFF
V: TRBV2
J: TRBJ1-1

CDR3: CASSYSGDGYTF
V: TRBV6-6
J: TRBJ1-2

CDR3: CAGSLVGGNEQFF
V: TRBV9
J: TRBJ2-1

CDR3: CASSLSSSPLHF
V: TRBV27
J: TRBJ1-6

CDR3: CASSRFLRTGQGVREQYF
V: TRBV3-1/TRBV3-2
J: TRBJ2-7

CDR3: CASSYSSGRNYGYTF
V: TRBV6-5
J: TRBJ1-2

CDR3: CASSFGSEGVYNEQFF
V: TRBV5-1
J: TRBJ2-1

CDR3: CASSWRAGYEQYF
V: TRBV19
J: TRBJ2-7

CDR3: CAISYTGPNTEAFF
V: TRBV10-3
J: TRBJ1-1

CDR3: CSSGTRPSGANVLTF
V: TRBV28
J: TRBJ2-6

CDR3: CASSPTSGIQETQYF
V: TRBV13
J: TRBJ2-5

CDR3: CSASGSGTEAFF
V: TRBV20-1
J: TRBJ1-1

CDR3: CASSHRGSRGETQYF
V: TRBV18
J: TRBJ2-5

CDR3: CASSHDRRYGYTF
V: TRBV6-2/TRBV6-3
J: TRBJ1-2

CDR3: CSGRRAGEAFF
V: TRBV29-1
J: TRBJ1-1

CDR3: CASSLGPPAGYTF
V: TRBV12-3/TRBV12-4
J: TRBJ1-2

CDR3: CAWSGDSLFSGANVLTF
V: TRBV30
J: TRBJ2-6

CDR3: CASESNSGGRDTQYF
V: TRBV6-5
J: TRBJ2-3

CDR3: CASSHGTQNNSPLHF
V: TRBV18
J: TRBJ1-6

CDR3: CATVTNQGTNEKLFF
V: TRBV19
J: TRBJ1-4

CDR3: CASSLSATSGRHNEQFF
V: TRBV7-2
J: TRBJ2-1

CDR3: CSVLDRGGSPLHF
V: TRBV29-1
J: TRBJ1-6

CDR3: CASSQSGREQYF
V: TRBV3-1/TRBV3-2
J: TRBJ2-7

CDR3: CASSLAVQGPYEQYF
V: TRBV7-8
J: TRBJ2-7

CDR3: CASSLATGLQETQYF
V: TRBV5-1
J: TRBJ2-5

CDR3: CATARGGIMGNTIYF
V: TRBV19
J: TRBJ1-3

CDR3: CASSLVSYGYTF
V: TRBV5-4
J: TRBJ1-2

CDR3: CASSRGAGPNTEAFF
V: TRBV5-1
J: TRBJ1-1

CDR3: CASSLDGAGGYTF
V: TRBV5-1
J: TRBJ1-2

CDR3: CASSFRDGPYEQYF
V: TRBV7-9
J: TRBJ2-7

CDR3: CASSGRTSGRGLSHEQFF
V: TRBV5-1
J: TRBJ2-1

CDR3: CASSMLTKWGLGYTF
V: TRBV19
J: TRBJ1-2

CDR3: CASSQDYIYYNEQFF
V: TRBV4-3
J: TRBJ2-1